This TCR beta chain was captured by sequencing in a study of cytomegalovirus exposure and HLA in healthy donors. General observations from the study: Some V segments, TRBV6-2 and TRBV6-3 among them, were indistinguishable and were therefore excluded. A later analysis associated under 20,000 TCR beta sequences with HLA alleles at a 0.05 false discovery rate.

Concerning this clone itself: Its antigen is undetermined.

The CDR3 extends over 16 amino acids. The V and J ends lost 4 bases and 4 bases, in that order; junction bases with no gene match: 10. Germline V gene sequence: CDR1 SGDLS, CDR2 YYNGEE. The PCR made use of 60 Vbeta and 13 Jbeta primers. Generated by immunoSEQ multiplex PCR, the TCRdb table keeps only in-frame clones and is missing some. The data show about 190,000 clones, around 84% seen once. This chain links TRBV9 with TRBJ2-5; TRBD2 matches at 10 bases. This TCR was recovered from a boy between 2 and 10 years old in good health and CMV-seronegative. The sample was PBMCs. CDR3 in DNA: TGTGCCAGCAGCCTACTACCGGGACTAGCGCTAGAGACCCAGTACTTC. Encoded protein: CASSLLPGLALETQYF.